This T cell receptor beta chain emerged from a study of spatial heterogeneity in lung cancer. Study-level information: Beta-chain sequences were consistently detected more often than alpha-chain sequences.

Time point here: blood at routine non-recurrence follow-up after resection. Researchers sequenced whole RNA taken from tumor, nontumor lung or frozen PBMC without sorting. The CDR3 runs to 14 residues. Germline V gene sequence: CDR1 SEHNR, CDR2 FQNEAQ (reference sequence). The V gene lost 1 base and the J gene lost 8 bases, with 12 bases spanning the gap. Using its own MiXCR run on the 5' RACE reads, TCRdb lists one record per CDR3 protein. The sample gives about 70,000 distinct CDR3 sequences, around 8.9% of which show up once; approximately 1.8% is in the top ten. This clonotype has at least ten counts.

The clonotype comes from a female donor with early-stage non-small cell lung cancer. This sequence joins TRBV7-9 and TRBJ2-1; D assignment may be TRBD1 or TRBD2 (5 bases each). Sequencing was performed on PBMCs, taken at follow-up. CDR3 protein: CASSLGGSSDEQFF. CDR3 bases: TGTGCCAGCAGCTTAGGGGGGTCCTCGGATGAGCAGTTCTTC.